The 16 T cell receptor beta chains below come from one sample, sequenced in a study of shared clonotypes between healthy human individuals. CD45RO negativity and positive selection for CCR7 defined naive CD8 cells, a population that excluded terminally differentiated effector memory CD45RA+ cells. The assay was immunoSEQ multiplex PCR, and TCRdb's table has in-frame clones only and misses some. The data show approximately 740,000 clones, 85% to 95% seen once. Sequencing used naive CD8+ T cells sorted from blood. The receptors come from a man between 25 and 39 years old in good health.

The chain couples TRBV11-2 to TRBJ2-7, with D perhaps TRBD1 (5 bases). Trimming shortened V by 6 bases and J by 2 bases, and 14 bases separated the two germline ends. Germline CDR1 reads SGHAT; CDR2 reads FQNNGV. The CDR3 spans 14 residues. The CDR3 coding sequence is TGTGCCAGCAGTGGACAAACCTTTACCTACGAGCAGTACTTC. Its translation: CASSGQTFTYEQYF.

The rearrangement links TRBV4-3 to TRBJ2-1; 8 bases match TRBD2. The length of the CDR3 is 15 residues. V gave up 1 base and J gave up 4 bases; unmatched junction bases: 3. The germline CDR1 and CDR2 sequences are LGHNA and YSLEER. CDR3 loop: CASSQAPSGYNEQFF. The CDR3 DNA follows: TGCGCCAGCAGCCAAGCACCTAGCGGGTACAATGAGCAGTTCTTC.

This clone was seen a single time. V is TRBV7-6 and J is TRBJ1-3, with TRBD1 identical over 7 bases. The CDR3 is 16 residues long. Germline V gene lookup returns CDR1 SGHVS and CDR2 FNYEAQ. V was pared by 5 bases and J by 4 bases, with 11 bases of the junction left unmatched. The CDR3: CASSARDSPAGNTIYF. DNA for the CDR3: TGTGCCAGCAGCGCACGGGACAGCCCTGCAGGAAACACCATATATTTT.

CDR3 coding DNA: TGTGCCAGCAGCCGGGGATCAGATACGCAGTATTTT. Translating it yields CASSRGSDTQYF. The gene calls are TRBV11-3 and TRBJ2-3; D perhaps matches TRBD2 (5 bases). The ends were cut back, 5 bases at V and 4 bases at J, with 7 bases in the middle. Germline V gene sequence: CDR1 SGHNT, CDR2 YENEEA. The CDR3 sequence is 12 residues long.

The V gene is TRBV6-1, the J gene TRBJ1-2; D possibly corresponds to TRBD1 (6 bases). Trimming stripped 1 base from V and 3 bases from J, with 12 bases between. The CDR3 length is 15 residues. Per the germline V gene, CDR1 is MNHNS and CDR2 is SASEGT. CDR3 region: CASSEDEGGYYGYTF. DNA for the CDR3: TGTGCCAGCAGTGAAGACGAAGGGGGTTACTATGGCTACACCTTC.

The rearrangement joins TRBV7-9 to TRBJ2-3, with 8 bases identical to TRBD1. CDR1 and CDR2 (germline): SEHNR, FQNEAQ (reference sequence). The CDR3 has 15 amino acids. The junction had 9 bases not matched to a gene; V was cut back by 7 bases and J by 3 bases. CDR3 region: CASTVRTGLTDTQYF. DNA for the CDR3: TGTGCCAGCACGGTCCGGACAGGGTTAACAGATACGCAGTATTTT.

This chain connects TRBV27 to TRBJ2-6, with 7 bases fitting TRBD1. The V segment lost 6 bases and the J segment 0 bases; nucleotides outside the gene matches: 5. CDR3 length: 16 residues. Germline CDR1 is MNHEY and CDR2 is SMNVEV (reference sequence). The CDR3, as DNA: TGTGCCAGCAGCCATACAGGGGTCTCTGGGGCCAACGTCCTGACTTTC. This gives the protein CASSHTGVSGANVLTF.

This CDR3 is CASYEGQSTTDTQYF. The CDR3 DNA sequence: TGCGCCAGCTACGAGGGGCAAAGTACCACAGATACGCAGTATTTT. This rearrangement joins TRBV5-1 to TRBJ2-3, with D perhaps given as TRBD1 or TRBD2 (5 bases each). Germline V gene data show CDR1 as SGHRS and CDR2 as YFSETQ. This CDR3 contains 15 residues. The germline V and J ends were trimmed by 7 bases and 2 bases, with 17 bases remaining between them.

The chain is built from TRBV27 and TRBJ1-1; D is uncertain. The ends were cut back, 5 bases at V and 2 bases at J, with 12 bases in the middle. Looked up from germline, CDR1 is MNHEY and CDR2 is SMNVEV (reference sequence). The CDR3 runs to 14 residues. CDR3 nucleotides: TGTGCCAGCAGTCGCATCGAGGGTAACACTGAAGCTTTCTTT. Amino acids: CASSRIEGNTEAFF.

This clone was observed once. The V gene is TRBV4-2, the J gene TRBJ2-7; 9 nucleotides align to TRBD2. Trimming took 3 bases from V and 0 from J; bases not matched to a gene: 3. Germline CDR1 LGHNA, CDR2 YNFKEQ. There are 15 residues in the CDR3. CDR3 loop: CASSQLSGSSYEQYF. CDR3 nucleotide sequence: TGTGCCAGCAGCCAGCTTAGCGGGAGCTCCTACGAGCAGTACTTC.

V gene TRBV4-1 combines with J gene TRBJ2-7; D ambiguous. CDR1 MGHRA and CDR2 YSYEKL come from the germline V gene. Trimming took off 0 bases at V and 0 bases at J, with 9 bases between the two ends. This CDR3 is 15 amino acids long. The CDR3 loop reads CASSQEWAASYEQYF. The CDR3 bases are TGCGCCAGCAGCCAAGAGTGGGCCGCCTCCTACGAGCAGTACTTC.

The genes are TRBV29-1 and TRBJ2-3; either TRBD1 or TRBD2 may fit D (5 bases each). In germline, CDR1 is SQVTM, CDR2 ANQGSEA. CDR3 length: 17 amino acids. V gave up 3 bases and J gave up 2 bases, with 21 bases separating them. The chain's CDR3 is CSVDNKGEFVTTDTQYF. DNA for the CDR3: TGCAGCGTTGATAATAAAGGGGAGTTTGTGACCACAGATACGCAGTATTTT.

The V call is TRBV28, the J call TRBJ1-4, with 10 bases fitting TRBD1. CDR1 MDHEN and CDR2 SYDVKM come from the germline V gene. V was clipped by 4 bases and J by 7 bases; unmatched bases: 12. This CDR3 spans 17 amino acids. The CDR3 protein is CASSSTRQGAVGEKLFF. For the CDR3, the DNA is TGTGCCAGCAGTTCAACGAGACAGGGGGCTGTAGGTGAAAAACTGTTTTTT.

The chain joins TRBV5-1 to TRBJ2-7, with D tentatively TRBD2 (6 bases). The CDR3 runs 16 residues. Per germline, CDR1 SGHRS and CDR2 YFSETQ. Deletions cut 1 base from V and 5 bases from J, with 19 bases between. The CDR3 nucleotides read TGCGCCAGCAGCTTGTATCTGGTCGCGGGGAACCACGAGCAGTACTTC. This codes for CASSLYLVAGNHEQYF.

The chain couples TRBV27 to TRBJ2-1; 10 bases align to TRBD2. V gave up 6 bases and J gave up 5 bases; unmatched junction bases: 13. The CDR3 loop spans 17 amino acids. CDR1 MNHEY and CDR2 SMNVEV come from the germline V gene (reference sequence). In DNA, the CDR3 is TGTGCCAGCAGCCAAGCTGCTAGCGGGAGAACCCACAATGAGCAGTTCTTC. Protein product: CASSQAASGRTHNEQFF.

As to this clone: A read error may account for a junction end that differs from germline. The gene calls are TRBV7-9 and TRBJ2-3; 11 bases are a match to TRBD2. CDR3 length equals 12 residues. CDR1 SEHNR and CDR2 FQNEAQ come from the germline V gene (reference sequence). The CDR3 is CASSFLAGGLDF. CDR3 coding DNA: TGTGCCAGCAGCTTTCTAGCGGGAGGCCTCGACTTT.